The rows below give T cell receptor beta chains drawn from one sample of a study of cytomegalovirus exposure and HLA in healthy donors. Some clones are missing from TCRdb's copy, which holds only in-frame ones; the method was immunoSEQ multiplex PCR. The sample contains 150,000 to 200,000 clones, more than 85% of which appear only once. Material: PBMCs. Receptors originate from a girl under three years old in good health and CMV-seronegative. Both conserved end residues are part of each CDR3. D genes are given only for firm matches. For some rows the clone size is stated as once, few or many, or as a class when expanded; others skip it.

J: TRBJ2-5; D: .; V: TRBV30; size: .; CDR3: CAWSVRGSPTFKEKTQYF; DNA: TGTGCCTGGAGTGTACGTGGTAGCCCTACCTTTAAGGAAAAGACCCAGTACTTC
J: TRBJ2-1; D: .; V: TRBV4-3; size: .; CDR3: CASSQGHSGAVLYEQFF; DNA: TGCGCCAGCAGCCAAGGTCACTCGGGAGCAGTCCTCTATGAGCAGTTCTTC
J: TRBJ1-2; D: .; V: TRBV5-8; size: .; CDR3: CASSRPNEGGYGYTF; DNA: TGTGCCAGCAGCCGTCCTAATGAGGGTGGATATGGCTACACCTTC
J: TRBJ2-3; D: .; V: TRBV25-1; size: .; CDR3: CASSERADLHTDTQYF; DNA: TGTGCCAGCAGTGAGCGGGCGGACTTACACACAGATACGCAGTATTTT
J: TRBJ2-7; D: TRBD2; V: TRBV11-1; size: .; CDR3: CASSRAGGDYEQYF; DNA: TGTGCCAGCAGCCGCGCGGGGGGCGACTACGAGCAGTACTTC
J: TRBJ2-5; D: .; V: TRBV7-3; size: .; CDR3: CASSPIGQETQYF; DNA: TGTGCCAGCAGCCCTATCGGCCAAGAGACCCAGTACTTC
J: TRBJ2-7; D: .; V: TRBV4-3; size: .; CDR3: CASSPSYPSLYEQYF; DNA: TGCGCCAGCAGCCCCTCGTATCCCTCTCTCTACGAGCAGTACTTC
J: TRBJ2-3; D: .; V: TRBV4-2; size: .; CDR3: CASSQSPGEVSADTQYF; DNA: TGTGCCAGCAGCCAATCACCGGGGGAAGTTAGCGCAGATACGCAGTATTTT
J: TRBJ2-1; D: TRBD2; V: TRBV5-8; size: once; CDR3: CASSIRSGGAIRSYNEQFF; DNA: TGTGCCAGCAGCATCCGTAGCGGGGGGGCCATTCGCTCCTACAATGAGCAGTTCTTC
J: TRBJ1-2; D: TRBD1; V: TRBV30; size: .; CDR3: CAWSDRDPFYGYTF; DNA: TGTGCCTGGTCCGACAGGGATCCGTTCTATGGCTACACCTTC
J: TRBJ2-3; D: .; V: TRBV5-1; size: .; CDR3: CASSLALPPGTDTQYF; DNA: TGCGCCAGCAGCTTGGCTTTACCCCCCGGGACAGATACGCAGTATTTT
J: TRBJ1-1; D: .; V: TRBV6-1; size: .; CDR3: CASHHTEAFF; DNA: TGTGCCAGCCATCACACTGAAGCTTTCTTT
J: TRBJ2-1; D: TRBD1; V: TRBV2; size: once; CDR3: CASEGGRTGDCEQFF; DNA: TGTGCCAGCGAGGGGGGGCGGACAGGGGATTGCGAGCAGTTCTTC
J: TRBJ2-1; D: TRBD2; V: TRBV4-3; size: .; CDR3: CASSQGPAGAGGFNEQFF; DNA: TGCGCCAGCAGCCAAGGGCCCGCCGGAGCGGGAGGCTTCAATGAGCAGTTCTTC
J: TRBJ2-5; D: TRBD1; V: TRBV25-1; size: once; CDR3: CASSQGAQETQYF; DNA: TGTGCCAGCAGTCAGGGGGCTCAAGAGACCCAGTACTTC
J: TRBJ2-1; D: .; V: TRBV27; size: once; CDR3: CASTNYTGYNEQFF; DNA: TGTGCCAGCACCAACTACACAGGGTACAATGAGCAGTTCTTC
J: TRBJ2-5; D: TRBD2; V: TRBV27; size: few; CDR3: CASSLSGLDGLYQETQYF; DNA: TGTGCCAGCAGTTTAAGTGGACTAGATGGATTGTACCAAGAGACCCAGTACTTC
J: TRBJ1-6; D: TRBD1; V: TRBV19; size: .; CDR3: CASADRNSPLHF; DNA: TGTGCCAGTGCGGACAGGAATTCACCCCTCCACTTT
J: TRBJ2-2; D: TRBD2; V: TRBV4-2; size: .; CDR3: CASSQGAAGAAGELFF; DNA: TGTGCCAGCAGCCAAGGCGCAGCGGGAGCTGCCGGGGAGCTGTTTTTT
J: TRBJ1-5; D: TRBD1; V: TRBV6-5; size: .; CDR3: CASSYGTGNQPQHF; DNA: TGTGCCAGCAGTTACGGGACAGGCAATCAGCCCCAGCATTTT
J: TRBJ2-7; D: .; V: TRBV10-2; size: .; CDR3: CASGCLECYEQYF; DNA: TGCGCCAGCGGGTGTCTAGAGTGTTACGAGCAGTACTTC
J: TRBJ1-5; D: TRBD1; V: TRBV5-6; size: .; CDR3: CASSSQGTRSNQPQHF; DNA: TGTGCCAGCAGCTCACAGGGGACCAGGAGCAATCAGCCCCAGCATTTT
J: TRBJ2-7; D: TRBD2; V: TRBV6-6; size: .; CDR3: CASSAPGLAGGYEQYF; DNA: TGTGCCAGCAGTGCCCCGGGACTAGCGGGAGGTTACGAGCAGTACTTC
J: TRBJ2-5; D: TRBD2; V: TRBV18; size: .; CDR3: CASSPLAGEETQYF; DNA: TGTGCCAGCTCACCACTAGCGGGAGAAGAGACCCAGTACTTC
J: TRBJ2-1; D: .; V: TRBV10-1; size: .; CDR3: CASSESLAPEVFNEQFF; DNA: TGCGCCAGCAGTGAGTCGTTAGCTCCCGAAGTTTTTAATGAGCAGTTCTTC
J: TRBJ1-1; D: .; V: TRBV4-1; size: .; CDR3: CASSQQVNTEAFF; DNA: TGCGCCAGCAGCCAACAGGTGAACACTGAAGCTTTCTTT
J: TRBJ2-3; D: TRBD2; V: TRBV5-1; size: .; CDR3: CASSLGGLADTQYF; DNA: TGCGCCAGCAGCTTGGGCGGACTAGCGGATACGCAGTATTTT
J: TRBJ1-4; D: TRBD1; V: TRBV4-2; size: .; CDR3: CASSVPGQGNEKLFF; DNA: TGTGCCAGCAGCGTACCGGGACAGGGGAATGAAAAACTGTTTTTT
J: TRBJ2-3; D: TRBD2; V: TRBV5-8; size: once; CDR3: CASSSSGGSTDTQYF; DNA: TGTGCCAGCAGCTCTAGCGGGGGGAGCACAGATACGCAGTATTTT
J: TRBJ1-2; D: TRBD1; V: TRBV5-1; size: .; CDR3: CASSWGTDNYGYTF; DNA: TGCGCCAGCAGCTGGGGGACAGACAACTATGGCTACACCTTC
J: TRBJ2-3; D: .; V: TRBV10-1; size: once; CDR3: CASSEGQQDTQYF; DNA: TGCGCCAGCAGTGAAGGACAGCAAGATACGCAGTATTTT
J: TRBJ2-3; D: .; V: TRBV9; size: .; CDR3: CASSAGGNTQYF; DNA: TGTGCCAGCAGCGCTGGGGGGAATACGCAGTATTTT
J: TRBJ2-1; D: TRBD2; V: TRBV19; size: .; CDR3: CASRSPGLVYNEQFF; DNA: TGTGCCAGTAGGAGCCCGGGACTAGTCTACAATGAGCAGTTCTTC
J: TRBJ2-7; D: TRBD1; V: TRBV5-3; size: .; CDR3: CARSRELTGNHEQYF; DNA: TGTGCCAGATCCCGAGAATTGACAGGGAACCACGAGCAGTACTTC
J: TRBJ2-1; D: TRBD2; V: TRBV10-2; size: many; CDR3: CASSESIAGRVEQFF; DNA: TGCGCCAGCAGTGAGTCGATAGCGGGAAGGGTTGAGCAGTTCTTC
J: TRBJ1-6; D: TRBD1; V: TRBV27; size: once; CDR3: CASSSDRGPLYSPLHF; DNA: TGTGCCAGCAGTTCCGACAGGGGGCCTCTTTATTCACCCCTCCACTTT
J: TRBJ2-6; D: .; V: TRBV4-1; size: once; CDR3: CASSQVRGAAGANVLTF; DNA: TGCGCCAGCAGCCAAGTTCGGGGGGCGGCTGGGGCCAACGTCCTGACTTTC
J: TRBJ2-1; D: TRBD2; V: TRBV5-1; size: .; CDR3: CASSAGTSGTGVSEQFF; DNA: TGCGCCAGCAGCGCGGGGACTAGCGGGACTGGAGTGAGTGAGCAGTTCTTC
J: TRBJ2-3; D: TRBD2; V: TRBV5-6; size: .; CDR3: CASSLPGRATDTQYF; DNA: TGTGCCAGCAGCTTGCCAGGGAGGGCCACAGATACGCAGTATTTT
J: TRBJ2-1; D: TRBD2; V: TRBV5-8; size: .; CDR3: CASSLGTSGPREFF; DNA: TGTGCCAGCAGCTTGGGGACTAGCGGTCCTAGAGAGTTCTTC
J: TRBJ1-1; D: .; V: TRBV7-3; size: .; CDR3: CASSLSGDTEAFF; DNA: TGTGCCAGCAGCTTATCCGGGGACACTGAAGCTTTCTTT
J: TRBJ1-6; D: TRBD1; V: TRBV27; size: .; CDR3: CASSLTSGQGARRPLHF; DNA: TGTGCCAGCAGTTTAACCTCGGGACAGGGGGCGCGAAGACCCCTCCACTTT
J: TRBJ2-3; D: TRBD1; V: TRBV29-1; size: .; CDR3: CSVARDRGWREDTQYF; DNA: TGCAGCGTCGCCCGGGACAGGGGTTGGAGAGAAGATACGCAGTATTTT
J: TRBJ1-1; D: TRBD1; V: TRBV7-9; size: few; CDR3: CASSYRGRAEAFF; DNA: TGTGCCAGCAGCTACAGGGGGCGAGCTGAAGCTTTCTTT
J: TRBJ2-5; D: TRBD2; V: TRBV7-7; size: .; CDR3: CASSLSGTSGRARETQYF; DNA: TGTGCCAGCAGCTTATCCGGGACTAGCGGGAGGGCCCGAGAGACCCAGTACTTC
J: TRBJ1-5; D: TRBD1; V: TRBV7-3; size: .; CDR3: CASSSRWGQGDLGSNQPQHF; DNA: TGTGCCAGCAGTTCTCGGTGGGGACAGGGGGACCTTGGGAGCAATCAGCCCCAGCATTTT
J: TRBJ2-3; D: .; V: TRBV4-3; size: .; CDR3: CASSQQGTDTQYF; DNA: TGCGCCAGCAGCCAACAGGGAACAGATACGCAGTATTTT
J: TRBJ2-5; D: .; V: TRBV5-5; size: .; CDR3: CASSLGGQETQYF; DNA: TGTGCCAGCAGCTTGGGAGGCCAAGAGACCCAGTACTTC
J: TRBJ2-2; D: TRBD2; V: TRBV7-9; size: .; CDR3: CASSSIAGTSGGTGGELFF; DNA: TGTGCCAGCAGCTCCATCGCCGGGACTAGCGGGGGTACCGGCGGGGAGCTGTTTTTT
J: TRBJ2-7; D: TRBD1; V: TRBV5-6; size: .; CDR3: CASSWGGQGNLEQYF; DNA: TGTGCCAGCAGTTGGGGGGGACAGGGCAATCTCGAGCAGTACTTC
J: TRBJ2-1; D: TRBD2; V: TRBV7-3; size: .; CDR3: CASSPRTSGINNEQFF; DNA: TGTGCCAGCAGTCCTAGGACTAGCGGGATTAACAATGAGCAGTTCTTC
J: TRBJ2-7; D: TRBD1; V: TRBV6-1; size: .; CDR3: CASSGTPGTGVHEQYF; DNA: TGTGCCAGCAGTGGAACACCCGGGACAGGGGTACACGAGCAGTACTTC
J: TRBJ1-1; D: .; V: TRBV30; size: .; CDR3: CAWSVLVTANTEAFF; DNA: TGTGCCTGGAGTGTACTCGTGACAGCGAACACTGAAGCTTTCTTT
J: TRBJ2-7; D: TRBD1; V: TRBV5-6; size: .; CDR3: CASSSSGTGRIHEQYF; DNA: TGTGCCAGCAGTTCCTCCGGGACAGGGAGGATTCACGAGCAGTACTTC
J: TRBJ1-5; D: .; V: TRBV30; size: once; CDR3: CAWSVRRRVSNQPQHF; DNA: TGTGCCTGGAGTGTGCGACGGAGAGTTAGCAATCAGCCCCAGCATTTT
J: TRBJ1-2; D: TRBD1; V: TRBV5-5; size: few; CDR3: CASSRAGGINYGYTF; DNA: TGTGCCAGCAGCCGCGCAGGGGGGATAAACTATGGCTACACCTTC
J: TRBJ1-3; D: .; V: TRBV9; size: .; CDR3: CASSPRGGVDSGNTMYF; DNA: TGTGCCAGCAGCCCTCGGGGGGGAGTGGACTCTGGAAACACCATGTATTTT
J: TRBJ1-1; D: .; V: TRBV6-5; size: .; CDR3: CASSRDKNTEAFF; DNA: TGTGCCAGCAGTCGGGACAAGAACACTGAAGCTTTCTTT
J: TRBJ2-2; D: .; V: TRBV9; size: .; CDR3: CASSAGTLQNTGELFF; DNA: TGTGCCAGCAGCGCCGGGACATTACAGAACACCGGGGAGCTGTTTTTC